This T cell receptor beta chain was sequenced in a study of cytomegalovirus exposure and HLA in healthy donors. The assay was immunoSEQ multiplex PCR, and TCRdb's table has in-frame clones only and misses some. The sample holds some 150,000 clones, 70% to 90% seen once. CDR3 length: 14 amino acids. V lost 5 bases and J lost 4; bases outside the gene matches: 5. Germline values: CDR1 SGHNT, CDR2 YENEEA. The TCR sequence derives from a woman between 18 and 30 years old in good health and CMV-seropositive. This chain connects TRBV11-3 to TRBJ2-1; TRBD2 matches 7 bases. Sequenced sample: PBMCs. CDR3 bases: TGTGCCAGCAGCCAGACTAGCCGGTACAATGAGCAGTTCTTC. This gives the protein CASSQTSRYNEQFF.